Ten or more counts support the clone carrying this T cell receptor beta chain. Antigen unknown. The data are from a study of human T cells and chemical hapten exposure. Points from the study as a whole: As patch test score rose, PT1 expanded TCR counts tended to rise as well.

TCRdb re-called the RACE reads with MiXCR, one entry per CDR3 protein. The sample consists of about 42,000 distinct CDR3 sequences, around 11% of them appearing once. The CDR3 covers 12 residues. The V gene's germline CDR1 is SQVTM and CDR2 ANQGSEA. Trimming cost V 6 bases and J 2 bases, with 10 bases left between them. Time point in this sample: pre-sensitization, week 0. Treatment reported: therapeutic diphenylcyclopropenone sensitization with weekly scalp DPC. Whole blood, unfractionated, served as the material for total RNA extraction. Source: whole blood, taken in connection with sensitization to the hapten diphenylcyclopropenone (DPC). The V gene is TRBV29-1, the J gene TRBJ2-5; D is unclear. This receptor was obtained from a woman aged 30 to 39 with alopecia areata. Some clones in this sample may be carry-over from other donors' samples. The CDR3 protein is CSVIAGQETQYF. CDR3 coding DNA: TGCAGCGTGATAGCAGGACAAGAGACCCAGTACTTC.